This entry describes one TCR beta chain. Trimming took off 0 bases at V and 8 bases at J, with 25 bases between the two ends. CDR3 length: 18 residues. The germline CDR1 and CDR2 sequences are MNHNS and SASEGT. The data derive from a study of OX40 agonist ivuxolimab in advanced cancers. TCRdb's table, derived via immunoSEQ multiplex PCR, lists solely in-frame clones and lacks some. The data show roughly 20,000 clones, around 81% seen once. V is TRBV6-1 and J is TRBJ1-2; a possible D gene is TRBD1 (5 bases). The specimen was CD4+ or CD8+ T cells sorted from blood, collected in a trial of the OX40 agonist ivuxolimab. The clonotype comes from an adult with an advanced solid tumor such as melanoma, head and neck, liver or kidney cancer. The CDR3 spells CASSEAQSGIRESRGYTF. The CDR3 DNA reads TGTGCCAGCAGTGAAGCCCAGTCTGGAATCAGGGAGTCGAGAGGCTACACCTTC.